The 2 T cell receptor beta chains in this list originate from one sample, sequenced in a study of cytotoxic CD8 clonotypes in ibrutinib-treated CLL. Using immunoSEQ multiplex PCR, the repertoire was profiled, and TCRdb retains in-frame clones only, with some absent. The data hold 140,000 or so clones, with 79% observed a single time. The specimen comprised PBMCs, sampled after 12 months of ibrutinib treatment. The source is a human donor with chronic lymphocytic leukemia.

This clone was picked up a small number of times. The chain combines TRBV6-5 with TRBJ2-2; D is unresolved. The V gene lost 4 bases and the J gene lost 4 bases, with 4 bases spanning the gap. The CDR3 loop spans 12 amino acids. Germline CDR1 is MNHEY and CDR2 is SVGAGI. The CDR3 bases are TGTGCCAGCAGTTCCCCCACCGGGGAGCTGTTTTTT. It codes for CASSSPTGELFF.

The chain recombines TRBV9 with TRBJ2-2, with 7 bases fitting TRBD2. The CDR3 is 16 amino acids. Germline loops: CDR1 SGDLS, CDR2 YYNGEE. Germline trimming cut 1 base from V and 1 base from J; bases unmatched to any gene: 4. CDR3 region: CASSVIGGRNTGELFF. The CDR3 DNA reads as TGTGCCAGCAGCGTAATCGGCGGGAGGAACACCGGGGAGCTGTTTTTT. Variable domain in full (rest from reference TRBV9 and TRBJ2-2): DSGVTQTPKHLITATGQRVTLRCSPRSGDLSVYWYQQSLDQGLQFLIQYYNGEERAKGNILERFSAQQFPDLHSELNLSSLELGDSALYFCASSVIGGRNTGELFFGEGSRLTVL.